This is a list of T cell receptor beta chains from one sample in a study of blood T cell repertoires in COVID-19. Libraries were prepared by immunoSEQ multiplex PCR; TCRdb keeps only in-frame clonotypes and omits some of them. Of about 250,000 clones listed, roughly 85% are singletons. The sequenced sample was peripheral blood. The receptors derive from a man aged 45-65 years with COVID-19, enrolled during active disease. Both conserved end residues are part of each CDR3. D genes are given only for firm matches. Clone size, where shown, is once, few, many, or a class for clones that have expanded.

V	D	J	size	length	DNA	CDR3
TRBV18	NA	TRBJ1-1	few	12	TGTGCCAGCTCACCCGGGAGGAAGGAAGCTTTCTTT	CASSPGRKEAFF
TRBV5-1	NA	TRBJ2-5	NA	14	TGCGCCAGCAGCTTGGTTAAAGGGGAAGAGACCCAGTACTTC	CASSLVKGEETQYF
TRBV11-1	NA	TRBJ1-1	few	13	TGTGCCAGCAGCTTAAGCGGGGGCACTGAAGCTTTCTTT	CASSLSGGTEAFF
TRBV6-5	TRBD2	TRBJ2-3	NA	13	TGTGCCACCAGGACTAGCGGCACAGATACGCAGTATTTT	CATRTSGTDTQYF
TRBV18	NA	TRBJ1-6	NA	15	TGTGCCAGCTCACCACCGGCAGCGCCTAATTCACCCCTCCACTTT	CASSPPAAPNSPLHF
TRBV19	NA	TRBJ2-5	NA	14	TGTGCCAGTAGCAGGGGCATACCTGGGGAGACCCAGTACTTC	CASSRGIPGETQYF
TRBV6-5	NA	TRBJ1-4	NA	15	TGTGCCAGCAGAGACTTAGGCAATCTAAATGAAAAACTGTTTTTT	CASRDLGNLNEKLFF
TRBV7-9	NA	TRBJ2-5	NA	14	TGTGCCAGCAACTCAGGGTTTGGTAAAGAGACCCAGTACTTC	CASNSGFGKETQYF
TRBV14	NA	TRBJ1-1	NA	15	TGTGCCAGCAGCTCACAGGTTCTTGGGAACACTGAAGCTTTCTTT	CASSSQVLGNTEAFF
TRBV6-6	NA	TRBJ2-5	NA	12	TGTGCCACGACATTAGGGGGAGAGACCCAGTACTTC	CATTLGGETQYF
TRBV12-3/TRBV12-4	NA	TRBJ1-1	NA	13	TGTGCCAGCAGTCCCATCAGGGGAGCAGGAGCTTTCTTT	CASSPIRGAGAFF
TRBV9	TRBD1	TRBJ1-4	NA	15	TGTGCCAGCAGCGAGGGGGGACAGGGAAATGAAAAACTGTTTTTT	CASSEGGQGNEKLFF
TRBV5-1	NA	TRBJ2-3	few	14	TGCGCCAGCAGCTTGGGCGGGACCCGCGATACGCAGTATTTT	CASSLGGTRDTQYF
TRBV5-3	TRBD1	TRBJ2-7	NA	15	TGTGCCAGAAGTTCCGGGACAGCTAACTCCTACGAGCAGTACTTC	CARSSGTANSYEQYF
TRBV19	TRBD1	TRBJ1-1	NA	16	TGTGCCAGTAGTTCCGCAGGGGGCTTGGTGAACACTGAAGCTTTCTTT	CASSSAGGLVNTEAFF
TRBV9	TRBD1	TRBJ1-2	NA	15	TGTGCCAGCAGCGTAGTAACAGGGGGGGACTATGGCTACACCTTC	CASSVVTGGDYGYTF
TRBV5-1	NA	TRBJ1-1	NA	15	TGCGCCAGCAGCTTGGAGGCAGGGGTCAACACTGAAGCTTTCTTT	CASSLEAGVNTEAFF
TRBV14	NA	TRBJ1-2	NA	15	TGTGCCAGCAGCCAAGATCGGGCAGGGAAGGATGGCTACACCTTC	CASSQDRAGKDGYTF
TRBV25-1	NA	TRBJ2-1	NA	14	TGTGCCAGCAGTCAGAAACAGGGAAGGGATGAGCAGTTCTTC	CASSQKQGRDEQFF
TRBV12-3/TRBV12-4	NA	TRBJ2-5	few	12	TGTGCCAGCACCGGGGGAGGAGAGACCCAGTACTTC	CASTGGGETQYF
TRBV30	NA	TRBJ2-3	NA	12	TGTGCCTGGAGTGTACTAGCAGATACGCAGTATTTT	CAWSVLADTQYF
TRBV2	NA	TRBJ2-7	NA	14	TGTGCCAGCAAGGAGCGCCCGAGCTCCTACGAGCAGTACTTC	CASKERPSSYEQYF
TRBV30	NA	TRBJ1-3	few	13	TGTGCCTGTCAACAGGGACCTGGAAACACCATATATTTT	CACQQGPGNTIYF
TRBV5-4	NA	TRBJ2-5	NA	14	TGTGCCAGCAGCAAACGGGGGATACAAGAGACCCAGTACTTC	CASSKRGIQETQYF
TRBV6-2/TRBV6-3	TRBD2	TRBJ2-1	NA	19	TGTGCCAGCAGCTTGGGACTAGCGGGGGCGCTCGGGTGGTACAATGAGCAGTTCTTC	CASSLGLAGALGWYNEQFF
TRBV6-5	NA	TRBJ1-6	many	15	TGTGCCAGCAGAGGGCCCACCGCAGGGCGGTCACCCCTCCACTTT	CASRGPTAGRSPLHF
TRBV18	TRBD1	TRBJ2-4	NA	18	TGTGCCAGCTCCCCCCTCCCTTCGTACGGGGACAGCAAAAACATTCAGTACTTC	CASSPLPSYGDSKNIQYF
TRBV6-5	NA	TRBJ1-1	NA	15	TGTGCCAGCAGTTACGGGGGCAACCTGAACACTGAAGCTTTCTTT	CASSYGGNLNTEAFF
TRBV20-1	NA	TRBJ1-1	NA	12	TGCAGTGCTAGTACATTCGGGACTGAAGCTTTCTTT	CSASTFGTEAFF
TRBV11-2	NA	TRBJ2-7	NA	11	TGTGCCAGCACCTCCTCCTACGAGCAGTACTTC	CASTSSYEQYF
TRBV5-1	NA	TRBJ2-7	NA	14	TGCGCCAGCAGCTTTACAGGGTCTTCCTACGAGCAGTACTTC	CASSFTGSSYEQYF
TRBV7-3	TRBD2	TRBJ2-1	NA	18	TGTGCCAGCAGCCCGGTGCCTAGCGGGGGATGGTTGGGCAATGAGCAGTTCTTC	CASSPVPSGGWLGNEQFF
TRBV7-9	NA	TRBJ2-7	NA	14	TGTGCCAGCAGCTTAGCCGACTCCCCCGACGAGCAGTACTTC	CASSLADSPDEQYF
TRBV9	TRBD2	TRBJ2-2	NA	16	TGTGCCAGCAGCGTAAGCGGGGGGGCGAACACCGGGGAGCTGTTTTTT	CASSVSGGANTGELFF
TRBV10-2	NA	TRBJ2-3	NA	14	TGCGCCAGCAGTTGGACGGGGAGCACAGATACGCAGTATTTT	CASSWTGSTDTQYF
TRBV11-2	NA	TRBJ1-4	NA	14	TGTGCCAGCAGCCGTGGCCTAGGTCGCGAAAAACTGTTTTTT	CASSRGLGREKLFF
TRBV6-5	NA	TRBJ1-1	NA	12	TGTGCCAGCAGACATGGAGGGACCGTTGGGTTCTTT	CASRHGGTVGFF
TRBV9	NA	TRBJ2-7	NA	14	TGTGCCAGCAGCGTAGGAGGGATGAATTACGAGCAGTACTTC	CASSVGGMNYEQYF
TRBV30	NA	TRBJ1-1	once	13	TGTGCCTGGAGCCCGGGACTACGCACTGAAGCTTTCTTT	CAWSPGLRTEAFF
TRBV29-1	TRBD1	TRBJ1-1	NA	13	TGCAGCGTCACGACAGGGAGGTATACTGAAGCTTTCTTT	CSVTTGRYTEAFF
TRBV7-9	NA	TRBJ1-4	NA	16	TGTGCCAGCAGCCTAAGGCAGACTACAACTAATGAAAAACTGTTTTTT	CASSLRQTTTNEKLFF
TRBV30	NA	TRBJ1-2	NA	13	TGTGCCTGGAGTCTTGGTACTTCAAGTGGCTACACCTTC	CAWSLGTSSGYTF
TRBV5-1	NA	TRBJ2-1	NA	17	TGCGCCAGCAGCTTTGGTGGGGGCGGTAGCTCCTACAATGAGCAGTTCTTC	CASSFGGGGSSYNEQFF
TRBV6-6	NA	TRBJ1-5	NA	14	TGTGCCAGCCGCAGGGGCTTTGGGGTCCAGCCCCAGCATTTT	CASRRGFGVQPQHF
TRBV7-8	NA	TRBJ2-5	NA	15	TGTGCCAGCAGCCTTAGCCGTGGGGCAGGAGAGACCCAGTACTTC	CASSLSRGAGETQYF
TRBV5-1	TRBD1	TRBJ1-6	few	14	TGCGCCAGCAGCTCCGACAGGGCCGTTTCACCCCTCCACTTT	CASSSDRAVSPLHF
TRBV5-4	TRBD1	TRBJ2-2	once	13	TGTGCCAGCAGCGTGGGACAGCCCGGGGAGCTGTTTTTT	CASSVGQPGELFF
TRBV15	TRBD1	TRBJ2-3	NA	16	TGTGCCACCAGCAGATACGGACAGGGAAGCACAGATACGCAGTATTTT	CATSRYGQGSTDTQYF
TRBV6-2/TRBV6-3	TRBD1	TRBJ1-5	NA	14	TGTGCCAGCAGTTCCGACAGGGAAGGTCAGCCCCAGCATTTT	CASSSDREGQPQHF
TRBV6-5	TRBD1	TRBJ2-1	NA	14	TGTGCCAGCAGTCCCGGGACAGTACCCAATGAGCAGTTCTTC	CASSPGTVPNEQFF
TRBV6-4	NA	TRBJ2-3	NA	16	TGTGCCAGCAGTGAATCGACAGGCTTCGGCACAGATACGCAGTATTTT	CASSESTGFGTDTQYF
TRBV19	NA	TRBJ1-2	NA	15	TGTGCCAGTGTACCGGGGACACGTTATAACTATGGCTACACCTTC	CASVPGTRYNYGYTF